A selection of T cell receptor beta chains follows, all from one sample in a study of regulatory T cells in long-lasting Graves disease. MiXCR, run by TCRdb on the multiplex PCR reads, gives a single entry per CDR3 protein. The data show about 610,000 distinct CDR3 sequences, about 16% seen once. These data were also filed under a second study, of T cells in Graves' hyperthyroidism and ophthalmopathy.

This specimen was peripheral blood mononuclear cells (PBMCs), taken at new diagnosis, from a patient treated with antithyroid drugs. The receptors were sampled from a man aged 18 to 29 with Graves disease. CDR3s include the opening cysteine and the closing phenylalanine or tryptophan. Fields, in order: J gene, V gene, clone size, CDR3 length, D gene, CDR3 DNA, CDR3 protein. A D gene is named only where the DNA matches it firmly. Size tells how often a clone was seen (once, few, many) or the class of an expanded clone, and some rows leave it out.

>TRBJ1-2|TRBV5-5|many|13|TRBD1
TGTGCCAGCAGCTTGGAAAACAGGGGAAGCTACACCTTC
CASSLENRGSYTF
>TRBJ2-2|TRBV15|few|15|NA
TGTGCCACCAGCAGAGACAGGGCCGGGTGGTTGGAGCTGTTTTTT
CATSRDRAGWLELFF
>TRBJ2-7|TRBV10-1|many|14|NA
TGCGCCAGCAGTGAGGCGGGACAGTCCTACGAGCAGTACTTC
CASSEAGQSYEQYF
>TRBJ1-2|TRBV9|NA|16|TRBD1
TGTGCCAGCAGCCCTAGCGGGACAGCCTTTTATTATGGCTACACCTTC
CASSPSGTAFYYGYTF
>TRBJ2-1|TRBV7-8|NA|15|TRBD2
TGTGCCAGCAGCAAGCTAGCGGGAGGGGGCAATGAGCAGTTCTTC
CASSKLAGGGNEQFF
>TRBJ1-2|TRBV20-1|many|12|TRBD1
TGCAGTGCCCAGGGGGCTAACTATGGCTACACCTTC
CSAQGANYGYTF
>TRBJ1-1|TRBV19|few|14|NA
TGTGCCAGTACGCTAGTTCCGGGGAACACTGAAGCTTTCTTT
CASTLVPGNTEAFF
>TRBJ2-7|TRBV20-1|many|14|NA
TGCAGTGCTAGGAATTTGGGGTACCCCCACGAGCAGTACTTC
CSARNLGYPHEQYF
>TRBJ1-1|TRBV7-9|few|14|NA
TGTGCCAGCAGCTTAGTCTCTTCGAACACTGAAGCTTTCTTT
CASSLVSSNTEAFF
>TRBJ2-3|TRBV5-6|NA|16|TRBD2
TGTGCCAGCAGCTTGCGACTAGCGGGAGCTGCTGATACGCAGTATTTT
CASSLRLAGAADTQYF
>TRBJ2-7|TRBV9|NA|15|TRBD1
TGTGCCAGCAGCGTAGCCGGGACAGGGAGCAACGAGCAGTACTTC
CASSVAGTGSNEQYF
>TRBJ2-7|TRBV7-2|NA|16|NA
TGTGCCAGCAGCCAGAGCGAGGGCTGGAAATACTACGAGCAGTACTTC
CASSQSEGWKYYEQYF
>TRBJ2-3|TRBV6-1|NA|17|NA
TGTGCCAGCAGTCCGACCGTGGGGGTTCCTAGCACAGATACGCAGTATTTT
CASSPTVGVPSTDTQYF
>TRBJ2-7|TRBV9|once|12|NA
TGTGCCAGCAGCGACACGGACTACGAGCAGTACTTC
CASSDTDYEQYF
>TRBJ2-3|TRBV20-1|NA|14|TRBD2
TGCAGTGCCCTCATAGCGGGAGCAGGGGATACGCAGTATTTT
CSALIAGAGDTQYF
>TRBJ2-1|TRBV28|many|14|TRBD2
TGTGCCAGCAGCCGCGGCGGGAGGGGAGGTGAGCAGTTCTTC
CASSRGGRGGEQFF
>TRBJ2-4|TRBV3-1|many|16|NA
TGTGCCAGCAGCCCCCGTCAGGGGATGGCCAAAAACATTCAGTACTTC
CASSPRQGMAKNIQYF
>TRBJ1-1|TRBV29-1|few|12|NA
TGCAGCGTCGCACCCCAGAACACTGAAGCTTTCTTT
CSVAPQNTEAFF